This entry describes one TCR beta chain. About 0.5 to 1 ug RNA was reverse transcribed with random hexamers. Via MiXCR, TCRdb re-called the immunoSEQ multiplex PCR reads, giving one row per CDR3 protein. The table shows some 190,000 distinct CDR3 sequences, with 90% to 95% occurring only once. This record comes from a study of CD8 T cells in Susac syndrome. Trimming removed 3 bases from V and 4 bases from J; junction bases left unmatched: 5. The length of the CDR3 is 15 residues. Germline-derived CDR1 and CDR2 are SGHTA and FQGNSA. The clonotype was recovered from a human donor in good health. This chain links TRBV7-2 with TRBJ2-5; 10 positions agree with TRBD2. Sequenced input: CD4+ T cells from PBMCs. The CDR3 loop reads CASSFSGGAPETQYF. In DNA form, the CDR3 reads TGTGCCAGCAGCTTCAGCGGGGGGGCCCCAGAGACCCAGTACTTC.